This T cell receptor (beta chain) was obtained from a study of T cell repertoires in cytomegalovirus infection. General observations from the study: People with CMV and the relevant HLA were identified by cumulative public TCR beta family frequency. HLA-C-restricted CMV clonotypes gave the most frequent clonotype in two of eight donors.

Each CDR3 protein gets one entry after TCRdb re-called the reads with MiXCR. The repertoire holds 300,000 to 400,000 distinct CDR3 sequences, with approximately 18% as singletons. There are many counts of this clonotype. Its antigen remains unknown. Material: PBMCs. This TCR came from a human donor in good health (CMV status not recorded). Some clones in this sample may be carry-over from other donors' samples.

The CDR3 bases are TGTGCCAGCAGTTTATACAGCGTTTTACAGCCCCAGCATTTT. Translated: CASSLYSVLQPQHF. V is TRBV12-3 or TRBV12-4 and J is TRBJ1-5, with unresolved D. The CDR3 covers 14 residues. Trimming cost V 2 bases and J 7 bases, with 12 bases left between them.